This TCR beta chain was sequenced for a study of blood T cell repertoires in COVID-19. This CDR3 spans 13 amino acids. Unmatched junction bases numbered 11, after V lost 10 bases and J lost 6 bases. CDR1 is SNHLY and CDR2 is FYNNEI in the germline V gene. Method: immunoSEQ multiplex PCR; TCRdb's copy keeps in-frame clones and lacks some. The profile shows approximately 300,000 clones, approximately 90% of them singletons. The V gene is TRBV2, the J gene TRBJ2-7; 8 nucleotides agree with TRBD1. The clonotype comes from a woman in her thirties with COVID-19, enrolled during active disease. The sample was peripheral blood. CDR3 sequence (DNA): TGTGCCACCGGGGAGAACAGGGGGTCCGAGCAGTACTTC. Its protein product is CATGENRGSEQYF. Complete variable domain (other parts from reference TRBV2 and TRBJ2-7): EPEVTQTPSHQVTQMGQEVILRCVPISNHLYFYWYRQILGQKVEFLVSFYNNEISEKSEIFDDQFSVERPDGSNFTLKIRSTKLEDSAMYFCATGENRGSEQYFGPGTRLTVT.